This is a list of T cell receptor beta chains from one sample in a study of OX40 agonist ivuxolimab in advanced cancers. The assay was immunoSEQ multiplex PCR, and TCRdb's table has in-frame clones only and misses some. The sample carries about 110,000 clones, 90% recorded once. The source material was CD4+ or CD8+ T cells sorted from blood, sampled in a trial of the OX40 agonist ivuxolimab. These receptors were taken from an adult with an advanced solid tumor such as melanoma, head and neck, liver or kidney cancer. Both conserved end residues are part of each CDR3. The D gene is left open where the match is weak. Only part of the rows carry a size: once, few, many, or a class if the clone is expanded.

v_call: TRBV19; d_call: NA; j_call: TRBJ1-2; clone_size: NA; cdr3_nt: TGTGGATCGGGGGGGACGCCCTATGGCTACACCTTC; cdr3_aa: CGSGGTPYGYTF
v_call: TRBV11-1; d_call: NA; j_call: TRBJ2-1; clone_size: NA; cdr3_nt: TGTGCCAGCAGCTTAGCGACGGTTGGAGGTGAGCAGTTCTTC; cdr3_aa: CASSLATVGGEQFF
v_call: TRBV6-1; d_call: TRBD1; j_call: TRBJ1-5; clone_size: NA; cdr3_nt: TGTGCCACCACCCCAGGGACAGGGATCCGGCAGCCCCAGCATTTT; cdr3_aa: CATTPGTGIRQPQHF
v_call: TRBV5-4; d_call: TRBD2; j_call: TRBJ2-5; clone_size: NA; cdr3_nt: TGTGCCAGCAGCTTGAGGACTAGCGGGGGGCCGGACCAAGAGACCCAGTACTTC; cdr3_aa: CASSLRTSGGPDQETQYF
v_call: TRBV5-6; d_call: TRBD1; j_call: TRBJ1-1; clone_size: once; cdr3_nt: TGTGCCAGCAGCTTGGTGGCAACAGGGGGCACTGAAGCTTTCTTT; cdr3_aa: CASSLVATGGTEAFF
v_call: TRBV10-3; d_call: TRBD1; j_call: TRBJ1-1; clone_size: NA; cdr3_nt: TGTGCCATCAGTGGGGGGACAGGGGCGAACACTGAAGCTTTCTTT; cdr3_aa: CAISGGTGANTEAFF
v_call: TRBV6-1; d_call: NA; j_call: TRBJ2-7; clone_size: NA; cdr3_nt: TGTGCCAGCAACCCTCGGAACTACGAGCAGTACTTC; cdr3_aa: CASNPRNYEQYF
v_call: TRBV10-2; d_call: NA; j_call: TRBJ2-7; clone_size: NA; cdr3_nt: TGCGCCAGCAGCGACCCGGGACCCTCCTACGAGCAGTACTTC; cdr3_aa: CASSDPGPSYEQYF
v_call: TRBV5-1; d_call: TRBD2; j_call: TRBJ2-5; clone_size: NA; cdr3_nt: TGCGCCAGCAGCCCTGGGACTAGCGGGGGTCAAGAGACCCAGTACTTC; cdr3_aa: CASSPGTSGGQETQYF
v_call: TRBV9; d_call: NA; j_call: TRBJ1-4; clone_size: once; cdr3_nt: TGTGCCAGCAGCGTAAATTGGGCGGATGAAAAACTGTTTTTT; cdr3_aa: CASSVNWADEKLFF
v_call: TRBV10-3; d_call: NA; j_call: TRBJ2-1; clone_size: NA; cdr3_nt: TGTGCCATCAGTCCCACAGGGAGCTCCTACAATGAGCAGTTCTTC; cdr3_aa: CAISPTGSSYNEQFF
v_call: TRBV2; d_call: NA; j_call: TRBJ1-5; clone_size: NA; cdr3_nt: TGTGCCAGCAGCTTTAATCAGCCCCAGCATTTT; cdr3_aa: CASSFNQPQHF
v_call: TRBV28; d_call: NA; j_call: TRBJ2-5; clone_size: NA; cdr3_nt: TGTGCCAGCAGTTTGTTTGGGGGCCGAGAGACCCAGTACTTC; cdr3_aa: CASSLFGGRETQYF
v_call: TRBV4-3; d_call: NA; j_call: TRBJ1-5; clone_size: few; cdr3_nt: TGCGCCAGCAGCCCGGATGCAAATAGCAATCAGCCCCAGCATTTT; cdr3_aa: CASSPDANSNQPQHF
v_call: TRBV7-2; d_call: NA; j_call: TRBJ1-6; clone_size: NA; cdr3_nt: TGTGCCAGCAGCTTTAGCCCAGGGAGCTCCTATAATTCACCCCTCCACTTT; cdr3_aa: CASSFSPGSSYNSPLHF
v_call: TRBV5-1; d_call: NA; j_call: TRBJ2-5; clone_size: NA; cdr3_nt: TGCGCCAGCAACTTCGCCGGGACCAAAGAGACCCAGTACTTC; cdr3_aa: CASNFAGTKETQYF
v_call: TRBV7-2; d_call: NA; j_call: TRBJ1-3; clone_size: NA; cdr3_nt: TGTGCCAGCAGCTTAGCCGATTTGGCTGGAAACACCATATATTTT; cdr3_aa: CASSLADLAGNTIYF
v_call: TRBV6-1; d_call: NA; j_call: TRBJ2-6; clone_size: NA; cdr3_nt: TGTGCCAGCAGTGCTCGGGCCAGCTCTGGGGCCAACGTCCTGACTTTC; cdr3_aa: CASSARASSGANVLTF
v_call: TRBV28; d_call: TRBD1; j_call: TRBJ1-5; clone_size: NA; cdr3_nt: TGTGCCAGCAGCCTCCGGGACAGAGACAATCAGCCCCAGCATTTT; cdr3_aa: CASSLRDRDNQPQHF
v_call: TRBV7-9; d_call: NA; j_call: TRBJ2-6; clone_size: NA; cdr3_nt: TGTGCCAGCAGCAAGACTCAGGGATCCGGGGCCAACGTCCTGACTTTC; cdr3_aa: CASSKTQGSGANVLTF
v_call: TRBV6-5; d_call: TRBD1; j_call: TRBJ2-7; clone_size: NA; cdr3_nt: TGTGCCAGCAGTAGGGACAGATCCTACGAGCAGTACTTC; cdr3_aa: CASSRDRSYEQYF
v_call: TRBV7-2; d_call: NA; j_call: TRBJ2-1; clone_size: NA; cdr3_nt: TGTGCCAGCAGCTCAGCTGGGAGGCAGGACAATGAGCAGTTCTTC; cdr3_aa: CASSSAGRQDNEQFF
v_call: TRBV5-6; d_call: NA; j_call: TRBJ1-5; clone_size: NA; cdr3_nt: TGTGCCAGCAGCTTGGGGCAGTTAGGCTACAATCAGCCCCAGCATTTT; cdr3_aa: CASSLGQLGYNQPQHF
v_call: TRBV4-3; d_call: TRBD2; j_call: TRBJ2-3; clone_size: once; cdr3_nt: TGCGCCAGCAGCCAATTAGCGGGGGGGGGCACAGATACGCAGTATTTT; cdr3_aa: CASSQLAGGGTDTQYF
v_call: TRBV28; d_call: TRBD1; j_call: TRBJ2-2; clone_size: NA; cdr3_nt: TGTGCCGCCGAACAGGGGGCAGGAACCGGGGAGCTGTTTTTT; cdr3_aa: CAAEQGAGTGELFF
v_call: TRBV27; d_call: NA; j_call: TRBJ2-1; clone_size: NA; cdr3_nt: TGTGCCAGCAGTCTCACAGGGTTCCCCTACAATGAGCAGTTCTTC; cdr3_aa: CASSLTGFPYNEQFF
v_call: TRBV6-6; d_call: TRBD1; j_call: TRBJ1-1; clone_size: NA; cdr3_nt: TGTGCCAGCAGTTACTCGACAGGGGCCACTGAAGCTTTCTTT; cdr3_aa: CASSYSTGATEAFF
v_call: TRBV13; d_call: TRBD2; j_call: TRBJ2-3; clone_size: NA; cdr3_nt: TGTGCCAGCAGCTTAGGGACTAGCGGGGTGGGTACAGATACGCAGTATTTT; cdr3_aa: CASSLGTSGVGTDTQYF
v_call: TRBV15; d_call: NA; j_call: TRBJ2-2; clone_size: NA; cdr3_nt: TGTGCCACCAGCAGAGCGCGACCGAACACCGGGGAGCTGTTTTTT; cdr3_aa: CATSRARPNTGELFF
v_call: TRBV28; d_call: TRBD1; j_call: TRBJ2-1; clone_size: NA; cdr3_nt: TGTGCCACCACCGCCGGACAGGGTTCGAATGAGCAGTTCTTC; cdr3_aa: CATTAGQGSNEQFF
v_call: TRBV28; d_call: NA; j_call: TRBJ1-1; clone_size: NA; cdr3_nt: TGTGCCAGCACCCCGGGGGGGGGATCGAACACTGAAGCTTTCTTT; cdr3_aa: CASTPGGGSNTEAFF
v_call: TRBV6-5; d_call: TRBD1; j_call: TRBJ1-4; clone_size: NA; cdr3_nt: TGTGCCAGCCGGTCACGGGACAGCAATGAAAAACTGTTTTTT; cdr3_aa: CASRSRDSNEKLFF
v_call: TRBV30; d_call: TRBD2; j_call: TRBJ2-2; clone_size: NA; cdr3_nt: TGTGCCCGATCCGCTAAGGGACTAGTGAACACCGGGGAGCTGTTTTTT; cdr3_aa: CARSAKGLVNTGELFF
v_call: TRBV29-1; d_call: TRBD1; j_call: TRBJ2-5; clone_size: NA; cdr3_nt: TGCAGCGCCTTACTACAGGGGTTGGAGACCCAGTACTTC; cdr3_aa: CSALLQGLETQYF
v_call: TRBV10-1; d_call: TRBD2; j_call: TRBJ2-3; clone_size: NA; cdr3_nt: TGCGCCAGCAGTGTCGCCCGACTAGCTGGAGGGGCAGATACGCAGTATTTT; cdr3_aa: CASSVARLAGGADTQYF
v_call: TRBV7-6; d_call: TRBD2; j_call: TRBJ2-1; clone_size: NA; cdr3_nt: TGTGCCAGCAGGGGTGGGGGGGAATCCTACAATGAGCAGTTCTTC; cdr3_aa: CASRGGGESYNEQFF
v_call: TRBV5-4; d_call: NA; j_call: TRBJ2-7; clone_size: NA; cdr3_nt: TGTGCCAGCAGCCCGAGGACAGCCTCGAACGAGCAGTACTTC; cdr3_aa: CASSPRTASNEQYF
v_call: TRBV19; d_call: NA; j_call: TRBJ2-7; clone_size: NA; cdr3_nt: TGTGCCAGTAGTCCCACGGTGGGCGAGCAGTACTTC; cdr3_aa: CASSPTVGEQYF
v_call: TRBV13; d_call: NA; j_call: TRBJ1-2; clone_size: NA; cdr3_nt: TGTGCCAGCACCTCGTTGGGGGGGGTCTATGGCTACACCTTC; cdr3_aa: CASTSLGGVYGYTF
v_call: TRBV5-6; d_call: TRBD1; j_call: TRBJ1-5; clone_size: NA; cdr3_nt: TGTGCCAGCAGCTGGGACAGGGGTAATCAGCCCCAGCATTTT; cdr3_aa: CASSWDRGNQPQHF
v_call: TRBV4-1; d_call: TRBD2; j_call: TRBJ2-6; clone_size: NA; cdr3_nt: TGCGCCAGCCGGCCTGGTTCGAGCGGGGGGGGAGGGGCCAACGTCCTGACTTTC; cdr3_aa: CASRPGSSGGGGANVLTF
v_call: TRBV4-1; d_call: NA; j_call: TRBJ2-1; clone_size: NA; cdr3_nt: TGCGCCAGCAGCTCGGCTACCACCATCCACAATGAGCAGTTCTTC; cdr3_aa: CASSSATTIHNEQFF
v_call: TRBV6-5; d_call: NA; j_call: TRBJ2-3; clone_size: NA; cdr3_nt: TGTGCCAGCTCAGAGGCCGGAGGGAGAGATACGCAGTATTTT; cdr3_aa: CASSEAGGRDTQYF
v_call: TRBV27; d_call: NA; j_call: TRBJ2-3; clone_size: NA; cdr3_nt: TGTGCCAGCAGTGGTTCCTGGGGGGCCCAAAACACAGATACGCAGTATTTT; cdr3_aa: CASSGSWGAQNTDTQYF
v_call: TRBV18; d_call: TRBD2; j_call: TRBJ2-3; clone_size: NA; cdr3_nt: TGTGCCAGCTCACCCCGGACTAGCGGGGGGGCAGATACGCAGTATTTT; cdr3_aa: CASSPRTSGGADTQYF
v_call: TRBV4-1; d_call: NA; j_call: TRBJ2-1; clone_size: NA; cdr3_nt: TGCGCCAGCAGCCAAGACAGGCACAATGAGCAGTTCTTC; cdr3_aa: CASSQDRHNEQFF
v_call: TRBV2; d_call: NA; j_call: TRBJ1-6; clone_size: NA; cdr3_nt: TGTGCCAGCAGGAGATATAATTCACCCCTCCACTTT; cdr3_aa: CASRRYNSPLHF
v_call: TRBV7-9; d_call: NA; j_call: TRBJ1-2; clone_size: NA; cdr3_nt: TGTGCCAGCAGCAAAGGGGAGGGGGTGGCATTCTATGGCTACACCTTC; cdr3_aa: CASSKGEGVAFYGYTF
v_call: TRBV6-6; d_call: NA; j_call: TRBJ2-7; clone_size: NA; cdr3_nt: TGTGCCAGCAGTTTGGGGGCGGTCTACGAGCAGTACTTC; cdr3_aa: CASSLGAVYEQYF
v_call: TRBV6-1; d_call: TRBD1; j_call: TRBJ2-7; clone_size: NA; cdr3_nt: TGTGCCAGCAGTGAGGGGACAGGGCCCTACGAGCAGTACTTC; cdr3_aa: CASSEGTGPYEQYF
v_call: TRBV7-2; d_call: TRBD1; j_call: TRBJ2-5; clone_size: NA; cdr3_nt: TGTGCCAGCAGCGCAGGGACAGGGGGATGGGAGACCCAGTACTTC; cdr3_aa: CASSAGTGGWETQYF
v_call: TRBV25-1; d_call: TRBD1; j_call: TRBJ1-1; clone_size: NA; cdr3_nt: TGTGCCAGCAGTGAGGACAGGGTGGGGATGAACACTGAAGCTTTCTTT; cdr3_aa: CASSEDRVGMNTEAFF
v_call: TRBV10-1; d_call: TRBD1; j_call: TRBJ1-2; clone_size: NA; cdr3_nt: TGCGCCAGCAGTGAACTGGACAGGGCCTATGGCTACACCTTC; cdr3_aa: CASSELDRAYGYTF
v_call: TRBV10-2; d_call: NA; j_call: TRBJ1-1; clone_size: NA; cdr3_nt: TGCGCCAGCAGTGATGGGGGGCTGAACACTGAAGCTTTCTTT; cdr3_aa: CASSDGGLNTEAFF
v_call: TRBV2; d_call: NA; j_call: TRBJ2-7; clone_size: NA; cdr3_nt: TGTGCCAGCAGTTACACGGGACCCCTGAAGGGCGCCTACGAGCAGTACTTC; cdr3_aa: CASSYTGPLKGAYEQYF
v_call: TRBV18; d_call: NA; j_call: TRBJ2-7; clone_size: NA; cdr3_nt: TGTGCCAGCTCCCAACTAAAAGGGGGGAATACCTACGAGCAGTACTTC; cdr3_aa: CASSQLKGGNTYEQYF
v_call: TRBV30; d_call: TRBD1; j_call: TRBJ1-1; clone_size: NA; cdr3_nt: TGTGCCGGAGCCGGGACAGTTATAAACACTGAAGCTTTCTTT; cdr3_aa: CAGAGTVINTEAFF
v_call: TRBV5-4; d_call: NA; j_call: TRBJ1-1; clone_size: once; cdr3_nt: TGTGCCAGCAGCTTAAGGTACAGGGAGCGCGCTTTCTTT; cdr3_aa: CASSLRYRERAFF